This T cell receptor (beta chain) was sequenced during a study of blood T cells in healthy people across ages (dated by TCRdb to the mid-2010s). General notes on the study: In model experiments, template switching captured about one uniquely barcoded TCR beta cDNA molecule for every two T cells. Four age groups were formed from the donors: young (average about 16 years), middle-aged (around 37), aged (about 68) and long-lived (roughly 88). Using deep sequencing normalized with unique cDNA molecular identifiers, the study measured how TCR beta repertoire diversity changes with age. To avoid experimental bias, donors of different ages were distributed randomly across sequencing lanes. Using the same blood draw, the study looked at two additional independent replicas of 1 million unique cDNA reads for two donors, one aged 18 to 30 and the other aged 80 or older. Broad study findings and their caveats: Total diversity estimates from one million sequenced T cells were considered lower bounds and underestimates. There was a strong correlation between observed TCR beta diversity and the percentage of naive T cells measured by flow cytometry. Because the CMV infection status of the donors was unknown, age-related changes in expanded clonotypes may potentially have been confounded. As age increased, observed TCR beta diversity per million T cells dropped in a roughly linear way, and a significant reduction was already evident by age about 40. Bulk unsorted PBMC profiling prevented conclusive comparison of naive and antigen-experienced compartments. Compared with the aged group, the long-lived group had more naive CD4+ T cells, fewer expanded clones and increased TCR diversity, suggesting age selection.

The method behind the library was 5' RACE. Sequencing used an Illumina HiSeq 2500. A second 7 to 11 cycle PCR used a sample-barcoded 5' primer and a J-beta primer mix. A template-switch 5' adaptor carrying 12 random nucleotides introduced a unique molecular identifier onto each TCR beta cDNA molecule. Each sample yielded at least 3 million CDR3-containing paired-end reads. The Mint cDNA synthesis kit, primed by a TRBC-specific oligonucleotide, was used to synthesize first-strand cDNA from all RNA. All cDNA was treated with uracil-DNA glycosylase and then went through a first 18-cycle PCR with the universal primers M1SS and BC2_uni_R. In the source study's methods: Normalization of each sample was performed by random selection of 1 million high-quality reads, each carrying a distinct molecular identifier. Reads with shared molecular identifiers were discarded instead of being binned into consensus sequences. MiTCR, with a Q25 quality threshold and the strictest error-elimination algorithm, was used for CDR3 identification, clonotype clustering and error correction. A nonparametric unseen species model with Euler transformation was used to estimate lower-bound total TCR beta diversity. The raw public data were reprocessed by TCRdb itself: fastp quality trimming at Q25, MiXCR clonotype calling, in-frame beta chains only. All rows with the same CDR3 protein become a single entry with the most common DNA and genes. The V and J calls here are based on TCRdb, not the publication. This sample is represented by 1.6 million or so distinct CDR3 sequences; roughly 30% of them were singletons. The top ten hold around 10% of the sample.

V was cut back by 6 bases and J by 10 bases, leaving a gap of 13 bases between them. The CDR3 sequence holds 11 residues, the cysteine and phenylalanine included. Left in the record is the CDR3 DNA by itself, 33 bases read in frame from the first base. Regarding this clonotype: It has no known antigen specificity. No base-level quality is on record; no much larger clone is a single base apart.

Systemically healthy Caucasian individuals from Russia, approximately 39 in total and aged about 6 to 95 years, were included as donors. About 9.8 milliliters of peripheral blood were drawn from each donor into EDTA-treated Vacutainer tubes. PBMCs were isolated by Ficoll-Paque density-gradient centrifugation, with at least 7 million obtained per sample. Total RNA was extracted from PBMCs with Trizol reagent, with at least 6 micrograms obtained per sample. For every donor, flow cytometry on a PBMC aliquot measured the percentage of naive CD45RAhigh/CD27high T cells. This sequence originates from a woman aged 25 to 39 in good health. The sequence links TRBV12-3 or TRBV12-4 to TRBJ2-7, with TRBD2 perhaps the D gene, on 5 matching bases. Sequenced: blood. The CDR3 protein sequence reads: CASRKTGEQYF. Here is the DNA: TGTGCCAGCAGGAAAACCGGGGAACAGTACTTC.